These T cell receptor beta chains were read from a single sample in a study of CD8+CD57+ T cells in acquired aplastic anemia. TCRdb passed the reads through MiXCR, listing each CDR3 protein once. The data hold some 170,000 distinct CDR3 sequences, with around half observed a single time. Sequencing was performed on sorted CD4+, CD8+, or CD8+CD57+ T cells (not recorded which) from PBMCs. The receptors here all came from a human donor with aplastic anemia. The CDR3 runs from the conserved cysteine through the conserved F or W. Each record gives: V gene, D gene, clone size, J gene, CDR3 DNA, CDR3 protein. A D gene is named only where the DNA matches it firmly. Clone size is shown for a subset of rows, as once, few, many or a class of expanded clone.

v_call: TRBV2
d_call: -
clone_size: -
j_call: TRBJ1-2
cdr3_nt: TGTGCCACCAGTGGTCAGGGATCGGGCTACAACTTC
cdr3_aa: CATSGQGSGYNF

v_call: TRBV10-3
d_call: -
clone_size: many
j_call: TRBJ2-7
cdr3_nt: TGTGCCATCAGTGAGTCGACCGGGGCAACGAACGAGCAGTACTTC
cdr3_aa: CAISESTGATNEQYF

v_call: TRBV20-1
d_call: -
clone_size: -
j_call: TRBJ2-2
cdr3_nt: TGCAGTGCTGTAAGTAACAGGAGACCGAACACCGGGGAGCTGTTTTTT
cdr3_aa: CSAVSNRRPNTGELFF

v_call: TRBV20-1
d_call: TRBD2
clone_size: -
j_call: TRBJ2-1
cdr3_nt: TGCAGTGCTCAGGGACTAGCGGGGGGAAATGAGCAGTTCTTC
cdr3_aa: CSAQGLAGGNEQFF

v_call: TRBV20-1
d_call: TRBD2
clone_size: many
j_call: TRBJ2-5
cdr3_nt: TGCAGTGCTAGCGGGTCGGGGGGGCAAGAGACCCAGTACTTC
cdr3_aa: CSASGSGGQETQYF

v_call: TRBV2
d_call: TRBD1
clone_size: -
j_call: TRBJ1-2
cdr3_nt: TGTGCCAGCAGTAAATCAGGGGGCAGGAACTATGGCTACACCTTC
cdr3_aa: CASSKSGGRNYGYTF

v_call: TRBV9
d_call: -
clone_size: once
j_call: TRBJ1-2
cdr3_nt: TGTGCCAGCAGCGTCGACCTCCACTATGGCTACACCTTC
cdr3_aa: CASSVDLHYGYTF

v_call: TRBV6-1
d_call: -
clone_size: many
j_call: TRBJ1-6
cdr3_nt: TGTGCCAGCGTTCCATACAGGATGAGTTCACCCCTCCACTTT
cdr3_aa: CASVPYRMSSPLHF

v_call: TRBV11-1
d_call: -
clone_size: -
j_call: TRBJ2-1
cdr3_nt: TGTGCCAGCAGCTTTTATCTTGGTAGCTCCTACAATGAGCAGTTCTTC
cdr3_aa: CASSFYLGSSYNEQFF

v_call: TRBV5-6
d_call: -
clone_size: -
j_call: TRBJ2-1
cdr3_nt: TGTGCCAGCAGCTTGTGGGTTAATGAGCAGTTCTTC
cdr3_aa: CASSLWVNEQFF

v_call: TRBV19
d_call: -
clone_size: -
j_call: TRBJ1-3
cdr3_nt: TGTGCCAGTAGTATCCTTGGGACGGGGAACTCTGGAAACACCATATATTTT
cdr3_aa: CASSILGTGNSGNTIYF

v_call: TRBV11-2
d_call: TRBD2
clone_size: many
j_call: TRBJ2-7
cdr3_nt: TGTGCCAGCAGTCCGGCGCGCGGGGGGACCTTTAAACACTACGAGCAGTACTTC
cdr3_aa: CASSPARGGTFKHYEQYF

v_call: TRBV11-2
d_call: TRBD1
clone_size: -
j_call: TRBJ2-7
cdr3_nt: TGTGCCAGCAGCTTTTCACAGGGGGCTGGGGAAAAGCAGTACTTC
cdr3_aa: CASSFSQGAGEKQYF

v_call: TRBV19
d_call: -
clone_size: many
j_call: TRBJ1-1
cdr3_nt: TGTGCCAGCGGGGGATTATATGCTGAAGCTTTCTTT
cdr3_aa: CASGGLYAEAFF

v_call: TRBV9
d_call: -
clone_size: many
j_call: TRBJ2-1
cdr3_nt: TGTGCCAGCAGCGAGCTAGCGAGCTCCTACAATGAGCAGTTCTTC
cdr3_aa: CASSELASSYNEQFF

v_call: TRBV2
d_call: -
clone_size: many
j_call: TRBJ1-2
cdr3_nt: TGTGCCAGCAGTGAAGCGCTTCGGGCAGGGGCCCTCACCTTC
cdr3_aa: CASSEALRAGALTF

v_call: TRBV19
d_call: TRBD1
clone_size: -
j_call: TRBJ2-7
cdr3_nt: TGTGCCAGTAGTAGACGGCTAGGGGGCAGTTCCGGATCCTACGAGCAGTACTTC
cdr3_aa: CASSRRLGGSSGSYEQYF

v_call: TRBV12-3/TRBV12-4
d_call: -
clone_size: many
j_call: TRBJ1-5
cdr3_nt: TGTGCCAGCAGTTTGTTCAGGGGTAATCAGCCCCAGCATTTT
cdr3_aa: CASSLFRGNQPQHF

v_call: TRBV6-1
d_call: TRBD1
clone_size: many
j_call: TRBJ1-2
cdr3_nt: TGTGCCAGCAGCATACAGGGGTTGGACTATGGCTACACCTTC
cdr3_aa: CASSIQGLDYGYTF

v_call: TRBV7-2
d_call: -
clone_size: -
j_call: TRBJ1-2
cdr3_nt: TGTGCCAGCAGCGTAGGGTTCCGCGGCTACACCTTC
cdr3_aa: CASSVGFRGYTF

v_call: TRBV7-8
d_call: -
clone_size: many
j_call: TRBJ1-4
cdr3_nt: TGTGCCAGCAGCTTAGGGGGCAAAACTAATGAAAAACTGTTTTTT
cdr3_aa: CASSLGGKTNEKLFF

v_call: TRBV2
d_call: -
clone_size: many
j_call: TRBJ1-5
cdr3_nt: TGTGCCAGCAGTGCAGGGACTCAGCCCCAGCATTTT
cdr3_aa: CASSAGTQPQHF

v_call: TRBV19
d_call: TRBD1
clone_size: many
j_call: TRBJ1-5
cdr3_nt: TGTGCCAGTAGAAGCAGGGGGCTTACCAATCAGCCCCAGCATTTT
cdr3_aa: CASRSRGLTNQPQHF

v_call: TRBV5-5
d_call: TRBD1
clone_size: -
j_call: TRBJ2-5
cdr3_nt: TGTGCCAGCAGCCCCGGACAGGGCGCCCAAGAGACCCAGTACTTC
cdr3_aa: CASSPGQGAQETQYF

v_call: TRBV3-1
d_call: -
clone_size: many
j_call: TRBJ1-6
cdr3_nt: TGTGCCAGCAGCCAAGAGTCCTACTATAATTCACCCCTCCACTTT
cdr3_aa: CASSQESYYNSPLHF

v_call: TRBV2
d_call: TRBD1
clone_size: few
j_call: TRBJ1-2
cdr3_nt: TGTGCCAGCAGTTGGACAGGGACTGAGGGCTACACCTTC
cdr3_aa: CASSWTGTEGYTF

v_call: TRBV7-6
d_call: -
clone_size: -
j_call: TRBJ2-6
cdr3_nt: TGTGCCAGCAGCTATCGACAGGCGAGAAGTTCTGGGGCCAACGTCCTGACTTTC
cdr3_aa: CASSYRQARSSGANVLTF

v_call: TRBV14
d_call: TRBD2
clone_size: many
j_call: TRBJ2-3
cdr3_nt: TGTGCCAGCAGCCCCTTCAGCGGGGGAGGCAGCACAGATACGCAGTATTTT
cdr3_aa: CASSPFSGGGSTDTQYF

v_call: TRBV20-1
d_call: -
clone_size: -
j_call: TRBJ2-3
cdr3_nt: TGCAGTGCCACCAGTGATTTGACCTCCAGGCAGTATTTT
cdr3_aa: CSATSDLTSRQYF

v_call: TRBV5-1
d_call: TRBD2
clone_size: few
j_call: TRBJ2-3
cdr3_nt: TGCGCCAGCAGTCCTATCACAGAGACTCAAGCGGGGGTGGCAGATACGCAGTATTTT
cdr3_aa: CASSPITETQAGVADTQYF

v_call: TRBV7-9
d_call: -
clone_size: once
j_call: TRBJ2-5
cdr3_nt: TGTGCCATTCCGGGTCTAGAGACCCAGTACTTC
cdr3_aa: CAIPGLETQYF

v_call: TRBV4-1
d_call: -
clone_size: -
j_call: TRBJ1-1
cdr3_nt: TGCGCCAGCAGCCTACCAGGACAGACGAACACTGAAGCTTTCTTT
cdr3_aa: CASSLPGQTNTEAFF

v_call: TRBV7-8
d_call: -
clone_size: -
j_call: TRBJ1-1
cdr3_nt: TGTGCCAGCAGCCCGAGTAGGGATCGTAACACTGAAGCTTTCTTT
cdr3_aa: CASSPSRDRNTEAFF

v_call: TRBV6-1
d_call: -
clone_size: many
j_call: TRBJ2-1
cdr3_nt: TGTGCCAGCACCTCCCTCCGTGGTGAGCAGTTCTTC
cdr3_aa: CASTSLRGEQFF

v_call: TRBV11-2
d_call: TRBD2
clone_size: -
j_call: TRBJ2-1
cdr3_nt: TGTGCCAGCAGCAGATCCGGGACTAGCGGGGTATTTGAGCAGTTCTTC
cdr3_aa: CASSRSGTSGVFEQFF

v_call: TRBV5-4
d_call: TRBD1
clone_size: many
j_call: TRBJ1-2
cdr3_nt: TGTGCCAGCAGCTCCCGGGACAGAAACTATGGCTACACCTTC
cdr3_aa: CASSSRDRNYGYTF

v_call: TRBV4-1
d_call: -
clone_size: many
j_call: TRBJ1-2
cdr3_nt: TGCGCCAGCAGCCAAGAGGGTAGGCGGTATGGCTACACCTTC
cdr3_aa: CASSQEGRRYGYTF

v_call: TRBV20-1
d_call: TRBD2
clone_size: few
j_call: TRBJ2-7
cdr3_nt: TGCAGTGCCTCCCGACGCGGGAGGACCTACGAGCAGTACTTC
cdr3_aa: CSASRRGRTYEQYF

v_call: TRBV19
d_call: TRBD1
clone_size: -
j_call: TRBJ2-7
cdr3_nt: TGTGCCAGTAGTACGGCTCAGGGGGATAGGATCTACGAGCAGTACTTC
cdr3_aa: CASSTAQGDRIYEQYF

v_call: TRBV12-3/TRBV12-4
d_call: TRBD1
clone_size: -
j_call: TRBJ1-5
cdr3_nt: TGTGCCAGCAGTTTATCCTCGGGACAGGGAGATCAGCCCCAGCATTTT
cdr3_aa: CASSLSSGQGDQPQHF

v_call: TRBV10-3
d_call: -
clone_size: -
j_call: TRBJ2-1
cdr3_nt: TGTGCCATCAGTACATCGAGCTCCTACAATGAGCAGTTCTTC
cdr3_aa: CAISTSSSYNEQFF

v_call: TRBV19
d_call: -
clone_size: many
j_call: TRBJ2-1
cdr3_nt: TGTGCCAGTAGTAATAGGGCGGCCGCGGACAATGAGCAGTTCTTC
cdr3_aa: CASSNRAAADNEQFF

v_call: TRBV12-3/TRBV12-4
d_call: -
clone_size: -
j_call: TRBJ2-5
cdr3_nt: TGTGCCAGCAGTTTTGGCGGGGTGGAGACCCAGTACTTC
cdr3_aa: CASSFGGVETQYF

v_call: TRBV2
d_call: -
clone_size: -
j_call: TRBJ2-3
cdr3_nt: TGTGCCAGCAGTGAAGGCGGTACGCAGTATTTT
cdr3_aa: CASSEGGTQYF

v_call: TRBV7-2
d_call: -
clone_size: once
j_call: TRBJ2-7
cdr3_nt: TGTGCCAGCAGCTATTTTTACCGGGGGCAGTACTTC
cdr3_aa: CASSYFYRGQYF